This record looks at one TCR beta chain sequence and its context. The sample belongs to a study of blood T cell repertoires in COVID-19. Study in general: Samples taken during acute and convalescent COVID-19 were collected in the United States, Italy and Spain. PBMCs, B-cell-depleted T cells, or T cells provided the cDNA or gDNA that made up the material.

Authors' methods: From reference gene primer amplification, estimates of nucleated cell counts were derived. Repertoires were generated with immunoSEQ multiplex PCR, while TCRdb's copy carries only in-frame clones and drops some. That table furnishes V, J and clone size, whereas the DNA furnished D and trimming. The repertoire has a few hundred thousand clones, approximately 80% of them found once; the top ten carry about 2.1%. In germline, CDR1 is MGHRA, CDR2 YSYEKL. The CDR3 is 14 amino acids. V shed 0 bases and J shed 2 bases, with 6 bases lying between them. This rearrangement joins TRBV4-1 to TRBJ2-3; D unresolved. The sequence was obtained from a man in his forties or fifties who had recovered from COVID-19. Source material: peripheral blood. Here the CDR3 reads CASSQDQITDTQYF. The CDR3 coding sequence is TGCGCCAGCAGCCAAGACCAGATCACAGATACGCAGTATTTT.